The next 2 T cell receptor beta chains were all read from a single sample in a study of early T cells in non-severe SARS-CoV-2 infection. TCRdb re-analysed the 5' RACE reads in MiXCR, keeping a single row per CDR3 protein. The sample consists of 83,000 or so distinct CDR3 sequences, more than 9% of them appearing once. The sample in question was whole blood, obtained at baseline. Source of these receptors: an adult who was a healthcare worker with PCR-confirmed SARS-CoV-2 infection or an uninfected control (not recorded which).

This clonotype occurred a few times. The chain couples TRBV5-4 to TRBJ2-1; the D call may be TRBD1 or TRBD2 (6 bases each). This CDR3 comprises 13 residues. Trimming removed 0 bases at V and 10 bases at J, with 11 bases between. Germline V gives CDR1 SGHNT, CDR2 YYREEE (reference sequence). The CDR3 coding sequence is TGTGCCAGCAGCTTGGCGGGCGGGACAGAGCAGTTCTTC. Protein sequence: CASSLAGGTEQFF.

This clonotype was found a few times. The V gene is TRBV27, the J gene TRBJ2-4; the match to TRBD2 covers 10 bases. Germline V CDR1 and CDR2: MNHEY, SMNVEV (reference sequence). With 4 bases clipped from V and 2 bases from J, the junction kept 8 bases outside the gene matches. This CDR3 has 17 amino acids. The CDR3 region is CASSWASGRSTKNIQYF. The CDR3 DNA follows: TGTGCCAGCAGTTGGGCTAGCGGGAGAAGTACCAAAAACATTCAGTACTTC.